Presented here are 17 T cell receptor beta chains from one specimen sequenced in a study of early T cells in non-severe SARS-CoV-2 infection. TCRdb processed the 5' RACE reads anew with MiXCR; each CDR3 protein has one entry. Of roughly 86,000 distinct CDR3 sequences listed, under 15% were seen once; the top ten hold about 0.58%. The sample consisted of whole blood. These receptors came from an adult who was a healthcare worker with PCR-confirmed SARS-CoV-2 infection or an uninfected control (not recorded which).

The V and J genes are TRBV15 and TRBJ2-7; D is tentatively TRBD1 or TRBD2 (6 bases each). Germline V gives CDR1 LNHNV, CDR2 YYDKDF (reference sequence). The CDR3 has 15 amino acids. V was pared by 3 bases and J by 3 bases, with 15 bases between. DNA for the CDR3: TGTGCCACCAGCAGGGGTCGAGGAGGGGGCTACGAGCAGTACGTC. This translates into CATSRGRGGGYEQYV.

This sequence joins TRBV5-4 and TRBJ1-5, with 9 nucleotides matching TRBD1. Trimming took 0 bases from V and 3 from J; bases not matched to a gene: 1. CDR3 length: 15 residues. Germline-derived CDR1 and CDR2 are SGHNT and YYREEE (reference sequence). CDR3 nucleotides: TGTGCCAGCAGCTTGGGGACAGGGGCCAATCAGCCCCAGCATTTT. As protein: CASSLGTGANQPQHF.

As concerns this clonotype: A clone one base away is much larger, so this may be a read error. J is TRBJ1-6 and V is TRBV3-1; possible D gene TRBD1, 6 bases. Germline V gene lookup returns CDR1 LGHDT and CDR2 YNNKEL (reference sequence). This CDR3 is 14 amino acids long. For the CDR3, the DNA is TGTGTCAGCAGCCAAGATCACAGGGATTCACCCCTCCACTTT. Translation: CVSSQDHRDSPLHF.

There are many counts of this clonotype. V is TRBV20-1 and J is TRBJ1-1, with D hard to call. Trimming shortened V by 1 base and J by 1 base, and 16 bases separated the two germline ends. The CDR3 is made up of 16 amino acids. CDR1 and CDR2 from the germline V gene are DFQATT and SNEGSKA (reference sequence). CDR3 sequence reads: CSARGGGSNSNTEAFF. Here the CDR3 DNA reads TGCAGTGCTAGAGGAGGCGGATCTAACTCGAACACTGAAGCTTTCTTT.

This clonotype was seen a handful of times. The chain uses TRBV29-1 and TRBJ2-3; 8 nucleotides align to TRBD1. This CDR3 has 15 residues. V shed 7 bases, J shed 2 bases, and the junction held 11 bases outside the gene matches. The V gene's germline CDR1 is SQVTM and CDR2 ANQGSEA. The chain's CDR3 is CSATIRGRVTDTQYF. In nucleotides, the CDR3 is TGCAGCGCAACAATCAGGGGGCGCGTCACAGATACGCAGTATTTT.

The CDR3 coding sequence is TGCGCCAGCAGCCAAGTCGGACGGGACAGGGGGACAGATACGCAGTATTTT. Amino acids: CASSQVGRDRGTDTQYF. V and J are TRBV4-1 and TRBJ2-3, with 11 bases lining up with TRBD1. Losses at the gene ends were 1 base for V and 3 bases for J; bases not matched to a gene: 6. CDR3 length: 17 residues. The germline gives CDR1 MGHRA, CDR2 YSYEKL.

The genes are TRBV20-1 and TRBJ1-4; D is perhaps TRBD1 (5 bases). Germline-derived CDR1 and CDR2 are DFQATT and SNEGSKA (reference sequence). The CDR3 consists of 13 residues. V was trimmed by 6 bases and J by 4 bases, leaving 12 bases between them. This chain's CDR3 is CSAEARGNEKLFF. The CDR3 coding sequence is TGCAGTGCAGAAGCAAGGGGTAATGAAAAACTGTTTTTT.

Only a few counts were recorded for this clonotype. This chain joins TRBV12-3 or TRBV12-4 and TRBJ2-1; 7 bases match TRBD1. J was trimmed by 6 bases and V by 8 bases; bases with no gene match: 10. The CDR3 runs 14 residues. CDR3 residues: CASRGTVPSNEQFF. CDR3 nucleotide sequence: TGTGCCAGCCGAGGGACAGTCCCGAGCAATGAGCAGTTCTTC.

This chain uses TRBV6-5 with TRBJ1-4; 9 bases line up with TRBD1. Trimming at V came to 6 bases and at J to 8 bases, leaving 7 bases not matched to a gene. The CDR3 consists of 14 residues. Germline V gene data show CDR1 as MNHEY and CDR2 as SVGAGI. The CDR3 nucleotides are TGTGCCAGCAGGCCGGGACAGGGAGTCGAAAAACTGTTTTTT. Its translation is CASRPGQGVEKLFF.

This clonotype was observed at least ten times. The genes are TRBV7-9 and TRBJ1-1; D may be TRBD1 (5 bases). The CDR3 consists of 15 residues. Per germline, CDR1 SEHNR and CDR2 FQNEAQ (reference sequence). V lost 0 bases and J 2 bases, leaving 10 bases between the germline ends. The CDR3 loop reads CASSLAGTLNTEAFF. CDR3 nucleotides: TGTGCCAGCAGCTTAGCCGGGACCCTTAACACTGAAGCTTTCTTT.

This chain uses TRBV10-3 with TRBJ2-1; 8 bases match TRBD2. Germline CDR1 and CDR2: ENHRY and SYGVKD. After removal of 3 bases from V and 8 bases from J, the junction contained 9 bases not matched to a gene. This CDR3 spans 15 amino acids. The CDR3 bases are TGTGCCATCAGTGAATCATCGGGAGGGAGGTATGAGCAGTTCTTC. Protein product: CAISESSGGRYEQFF.

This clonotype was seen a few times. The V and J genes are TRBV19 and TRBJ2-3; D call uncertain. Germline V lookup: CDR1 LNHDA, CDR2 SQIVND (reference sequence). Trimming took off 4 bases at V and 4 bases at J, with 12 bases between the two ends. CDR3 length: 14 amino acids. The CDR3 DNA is TGTGCCAGTAGTAGGCGTTCTGGTTCAGATACGCAGTATTTT. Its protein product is CASSRRSGSDTQYF.

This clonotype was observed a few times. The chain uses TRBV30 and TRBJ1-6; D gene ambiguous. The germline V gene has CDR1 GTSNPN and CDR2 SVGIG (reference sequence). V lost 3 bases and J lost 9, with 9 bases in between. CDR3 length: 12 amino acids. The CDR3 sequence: CAWSAGSSPLHF. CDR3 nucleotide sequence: TGTGCCTGGAGCGCGGGGAGTTCACCCCTCCACTTT.

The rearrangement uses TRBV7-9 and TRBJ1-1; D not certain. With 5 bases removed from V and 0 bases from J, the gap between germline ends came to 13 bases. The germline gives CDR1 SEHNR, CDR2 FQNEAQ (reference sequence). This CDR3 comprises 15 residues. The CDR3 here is CASSPRTNMNTEAFF. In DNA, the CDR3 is TGTGCCAGCAGCCCCCGGACGAACATGAACACTGAAGCTTTCTTT.

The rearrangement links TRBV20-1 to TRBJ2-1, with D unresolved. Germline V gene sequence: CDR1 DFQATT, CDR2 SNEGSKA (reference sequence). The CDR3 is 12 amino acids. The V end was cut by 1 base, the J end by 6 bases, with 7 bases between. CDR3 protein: CSARVNSNEQFF. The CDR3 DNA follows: TGCAGTGCTAGAGTTAATTCCAATGAGCAGTTCTTC.

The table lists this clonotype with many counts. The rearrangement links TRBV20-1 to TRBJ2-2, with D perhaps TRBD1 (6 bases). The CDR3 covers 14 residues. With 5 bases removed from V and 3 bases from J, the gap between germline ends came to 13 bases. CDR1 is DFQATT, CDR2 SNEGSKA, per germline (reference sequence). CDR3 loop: CSAVDSQYTGELFF. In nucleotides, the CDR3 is TGCAGTGCTGTGGACAGCCAGTACACCGGGGAGCTGTTTTTT.

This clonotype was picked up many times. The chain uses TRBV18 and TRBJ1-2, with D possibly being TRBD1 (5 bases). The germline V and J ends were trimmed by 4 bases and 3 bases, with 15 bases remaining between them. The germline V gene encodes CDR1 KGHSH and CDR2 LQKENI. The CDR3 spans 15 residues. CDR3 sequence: CASSRGREVDYGYTF. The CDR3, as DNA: TGTGCCAGCTCACGAGGCAGGGAGGTGGACTATGGCTACACCTTC.